A selection of T cell receptor beta chains follows, all from one sample in a study of T cells in Graves' hyperthyroidism and ophthalmopathy. MiXCR was run by TCRdb on the multiplex PCR reads, yielding one entry per CDR3 protein. Of hundreds of thousands of distinct CDR3 sequences listed, 40% to 55% were seen once; the top ten hold more than 7%. The material sequenced was peripheral blood or thyroid tissue (not recorded which). The origin of the receptors is an adult man with Graves' disease, either hyperthyroidism or ophthalmopathy (not recorded which). Each CDR3 is given with its conserved first and last residue. The D gene is left open where the match is weak. Clone size is given for some rows only: seen once, a few or many times, or a class if the clone is expanded.

V,size,D,J,CDR3,DNA
TRBV25-1,.,.,TRBJ1-2,CTSRLNKGGYGYTF,TGTACCAGCAGACTCAACAAGGGCGGGTATGGCTACACCTTC
TRBV24-1,once,TRBD1,TRBJ1-2,CATSDPTLGQGNYGYTF,TGTGCCACCAGTGACCCGACGCTCGGACAGGGGAACTATGGCTACACCTTC
TRBV29-1,many,.,TRBJ2-7,CSVGGRQGTTEQYF,TGCAGCGTGGGGGGAAGACAGGGAACAACCGAGCAGTACTTC
TRBV5-1,.,.,TRBJ1-2,CASSLEVTSPYGYTF,TGCGCCAGCAGCTTAGAGGTAACATCGCCCTATGGCTACACCTTC
TRBV7-2,.,.,TRBJ2-7,CASSLTTFPEQPYF,TGTGCCAGCAGCTTAACAACATTCCCAGAGCAACCGTACTTC
TRBV7-9,.,TRBD1,TRBJ2-7,CASRRDRDAYEQYF,TGTGCCAGCAGGCGGGACAGGGACGCCTACGAGCAGTACTTC
TRBV19,.,TRBD2,TRBJ2-2,CASTPGLAGSGELFF,TGTGCCAGTACTCCGGGACTAGCGGGATCCGGGGAGCTGTTTTTT
TRBV7-2,.,.,TRBJ2-7,CASSLDFPGVMPSYEQYF,TGTGCCAGCAGCTTAGATTTTCCTGGGGTTATGCCCTCCTACGAGCAGTACTTC
TRBV10-3,few,.,TRBJ2-7,CASSLHRQAHSYEQYF,TGTGCCAGCAGTTTACACCGGCAGGCCCACTCCTACGAGCAGTACTTC
TRBV29-1,.,TRBD1,TRBJ2-7,CSVGTGVTYEQYF,TGCAGCGTCGGGACAGGGGTTACCTACGAGCAGTACTTC
TRBV24-1,once,TRBD2,TRBJ2-1,CASSDASGGAHNEQFF,TGTGCCTCCAGTGATGCCAGCGGGGGGGCCCACAATGAGCAGTTCTTC
TRBV7-9,.,.,TRBJ1-1,CASSQRRAAEAFF,TGTGCCAGCTCCCAGCGCAGGGCCGCTGAAGCTTTCTTT
TRBV19,.,.,TRBJ1-1,CASSTTANTEAFF,TGTGCCAGTAGTACGACAGCGAACACTGAAGCTTTCTTT
TRBV10-3,few,.,TRBJ1-1,CAISGSRNTEAFF,TGTGCCATCAGTGGGAGCAGAAACACTGAAGCTTTCTTT
TRBV5-5,.,TRBD1,TRBJ1-1,CASSLANYRGLTEAFF,TGTGCCAGCAGCTTGGCTAACTACAGGGGGCTTACTGAAGCTTTCTTT
TRBV2,.,TRBD2,TRBJ2-7,CASSLLGLAGAPYEQYF,TGTGCCAGCAGTTTATTGGGACTAGCGGGAGCCCCCTACGAGCAGTACTTC
TRBV7-8,.,TRBD1,TRBJ1-1,CASSQEGTGGTEAFF,TGTGCCAGCAGCCAAGAGGGGACAGGCGGCACTGAAGCTTTCTTT
TRBV10-3,.,TRBD1,TRBJ1-5,CAISESGGNNQPQHF,TGTGCCATCAGTGAATCAGGGGGCAACAATCAGCCCCAGCATTTT
TRBV5-6,.,TRBD1,TRBJ2-5,CASSSRTGGGQQETQYF,TGTGCCAGCAGCTCCCGGACAGGGGGGGGGCAACAAGAGACCCAGTACTTC
TRBV10-3,.,TRBD1,TRBJ1-6,CAISGDRESSPLHF,TGTGCCATCAGTGGCGACAGGGAAAGTTCACCCCTCCACTTT
TRBV7-8,few,.,TRBJ1-2,CASSLGTAPNYGYTF,TGTGCCAGCAGCTTAGGGACCGCTCCTAACTATGGCTACACCTTC
TRBV7-2,many,.,TRBJ1-3,CASSQTQLRSGNTIYF,TGTGCCAGCAGCCAAACGCAATTACGTTCTGGAAACACCATATATTTT
TRBV7-9,once,.,TRBJ1-4,CASSSPGLGYNEKLFF,TGTGCCAGCAGCTCCCCAGGCCTGGGTTACAATGAAAAACTGTTTTTT
TRBV29-1,.,TRBD1,TRBJ2-7,CSVGQGIREQYF,TGCAGCGTTGGACAGGGCATCAGGGAGCAGTACTTC
TRBV20-1,.,.,TRBJ2-5,CSARNPDSFPETQYF,TGCAGTGCTAGAAACCCCGACTCGTTCCCAGAGACCCAGTACTTC
TRBV12-3/TRBV12-4,few,TRBD2,TRBJ2-7,CASRMGTMHYEQYF,TGTGCCAGCAGGATGGGGACTATGCACTACGAGCAGTACTTC
TRBV24-1,many,TRBD1,TRBJ2-5,CATSDATGGRGETQYF,TGTGCCACCAGTGATGCGACAGGGGGCAGAGGGGAGACCCAGTACTTC
TRBV7-9,few,.,TRBJ2-1,CASSLPGNEQFF,TGTGCCAGCAGCCTCCCGGGCAATGAGCAGTTCTTC
TRBV7-2,.,TRBD2,TRBJ2-6,CASSPGGGANVLTF,TGTGCCAGCAGCCCCGGGGGGGGGGCCAACGTCCTGACTTTC
TRBV29-1,few,.,TRBJ1-4,CSVLGSTNEKLFF,TGCAGCGTTCTCGGCTCAACTAATGAAAAACTGTTTTTT
TRBV7-4,.,TRBD1,TRBJ1-6,CASTATGNNSPLHF,TGTGCCAGCACCGCGACAGGGAATAATTCACCCCTCCACTTT
TRBV9,.,.,TRBJ1-4,CASSPDQGYRANEKLFF,TGTGCCAGCAGCCCCGATCAGGGGTACCGGGCTAATGAAAAACTGTTTTTT
TRBV7-8,.,TRBD1,TRBJ2-6,CASSLEGPADRGLGANVLTF,TGTGCCAGCAGCTTAGAAGGACCCGCGGACAGGGGGCTGGGGGCCAACGTCCTGACTTTC
TRBV7-9,.,.,TRBJ1-1,CASSLDSGRPEAFF,TGTGCCAGCAGCTTAGATTCGGGACGGCCTGAAGCTTTCTTT
TRBV7-9,many,TRBD2,TRBJ2-7,CASSSRTSGGYEQYF,TGTGCCAGCAGCTCGAGGACTAGCGGGGGTTACGAGCAGTACTTC
TRBV7-2,few,TRBD1,TRBJ1-6,CASSPQTGIVNSPLHF,TGCGCCAGCAGCCCGCAGACAGGGATCGTCAATTCACCCCTCCACTTT
TRBV7-2,.,.,TRBJ2-6,CASSAGDNVLTF,TGTGCCAGCAGTGCAGGGGACAACGTCCTGACTTTC
TRBV5-1,many,.,TRBJ1-1,CASSLDGGTEAFF,TGCGCCAGCAGCTTGGATGGGGGGACTGAAGCTTTCTTT
TRBV29-1,many,.,TRBJ1-2,CSVQLGSRRGYTF,TGCAGCGTTCAACTAGGGTCCAGACGTGGCTACACCTTC
TRBV10-3,.,.,TRBJ2-7,CAISEGASYEQYF,TGTGCCATCAGTGAGGGGGCGTCCTACGAGCAGTACTTC
TRBV10-3,few,TRBD2,TRBJ2-7,CASRLSGGFYEQYF,TGTGCCAGCAGGCTGAGCGGGGGATTCTACGAGCAGTACTTC
TRBV19,.,TRBD1,TRBJ1-5,CASSIRGAFSQPQHF,TGTGCCAGTAGTATCAGGGGGGCTTTTTCTCAGCCCCAGCATTTT